This is a list of T cell receptor beta chains from one sample in a study of immune reconstitution after stem cell transplant in scleroderma. TCRdb re-called the RT-PCR reads through MiXCR, storing one row per CDR3 protein. The table includes about 1,900 distinct CDR3 sequences, about 14% detected once. The sample was taken before or after autologous hematopoietic stem cell transplantation (not recorded which). The source of these receptors is a female donor with systemic sclerosis. The CDR3 runs from the conserved cysteine through the conserved F or W. The D gene is left open where the match is weak. Rows may omit the clone size; those that give it use once, few, many or a size class.

size: medium-sized
length: 12
D: NA
J: TRBJ2-7
V: TRBV20-1
DNA: TGCAGTGCTAGACGGGGCACCTACGAGCAGTACTTC
CDR3: CSARRGTYEQYF

size: medium-sized
length: 14
D: NA
J: TRBJ2-3
V: TRBV9
DNA: TGTGCCAGCAGCGTAGGGGACCCGAGGGATACGCAGTATTTT
CDR3: CASSVGDPRDTQYF

size: medium-sized
length: 15
D: TRBD1
J: TRBJ1-4
V: TRBV15
DNA: TGTGCCACCAGCAGGTCCAGGGGGGAAGGTGAAAAACTGTTTTTT
CDR3: CATSRSRGEGEKLFF

size: NA
length: 20
D: TRBD2
J: TRBJ2-3
V: TRBV14
DNA: TGTGCCAGCAGCCAAGATCGGGGTTTCTTAGGACTAGCGGAGACAGATACGCAGTATTTT
CDR3: CASSQDRGFLGLAETDTQYF

size: NA
length: 14
D: TRBD2
J: TRBJ2-7
V: TRBV4-2
DNA: TGTGCCAGCAGCTCGACTAGCGGAACCTACGGGCAGTACTTC
CDR3: CASSSTSGTYGQYF

size: NA
length: 13
D: NA
J: TRBJ2-5
V: TRBV7-2
DNA: TGTGCCAGCAGCCGTTTGTCTGTTGAGACCCAGTACTTC
CDR3: CASSRLSVETQYF

size: medium-sized
length: 13
D: NA
J: TRBJ2-7
V: TRBV7-9
DNA: TGTGCCAGCAGCTTACCGGGGTCCTACGAGCAGTACTTC
CDR3: CASSLPGSYEQYF

size: large
length: 13
D: NA
J: TRBJ2-1
V: TRBV6-2/TRBV6-3
DNA: TGTGCCAGCGAGGGACCTCCTGGGGATGAGCAGTTCTTC
CDR3: CASEGPPGDEQFF

size: few
length: 12
D: NA
J: TRBJ1-2
V: TRBV9
DNA: TGTGCCAGCAGCGTAGTTGGGGGTGGCTACACCTTC
CDR3: CASSVVGGGYTF

size: many
length: 16
D: NA
J: TRBJ1-5
V: TRBV18
DNA: TGTGCCAGCTCACAGAAACAGGTTCGGCTCGAACAGCCCCAGCATTTT
CDR3: CASSQKQVRLEQPQHF

size: medium-sized
length: 15
D: NA
J: TRBJ2-5
V: TRBV7-2
DNA: TGTGCCAGCAGCTCCCCCGGTGGGATGGCAGAGACCCAGTACTTC
CDR3: CASSSPGGMAETQYF

size: NA
length: 19
D: TRBD1
J: TRBJ2-7
V: TRBV18
DNA: TGTGCCAGCTCACCACGAGGCGTCCCCGCAGGGGGCATATACTACGAGCAGTACTTC
CDR3: CASSPRGVPAGGIYYEQYF

size: medium-sized
length: 12
D: NA
J: TRBJ2-3
V: TRBV20-1
DNA: TGCAGTGCTGGGGCAGGGAAAGATACGCAGTATTTT
CDR3: CSAGAGKDTQYF

size: medium-sized
length: 15
D: NA
J: TRBJ2-3
V: TRBV5-1
DNA: TGCGCCAGCAGCCCATCGGGACTTCGCACAGATACGCAGTATTTT
CDR3: CASSPSGLRTDTQYF

size: NA
length: 16
D: NA
J: TRBJ1-6
V: TRBV30
DNA: TGTGCCTGGAGTACCCCCAGACGGAGCTATAATTCACCCCTCCACTTT
CDR3: CAWSTPRRSYNSPLHF

size: NA
length: 15
D: NA
J: TRBJ2-7
V: TRBV2
DNA: TGTGCCAGCAGAGACCTATACCTGGACTCCTACGAGCAGTACTTC
CDR3: CASRDLYLDSYEQYF

size: NA
length: 14
D: NA
J: TRBJ2-3
V: TRBV7-2
DNA: TGTGCCAGCAGCCAACTAGCTTTCCCAGATACGCAGTATTTT
CDR3: CASSQLAFPDTQYF

size: medium-sized
length: 11
D: NA
J: TRBJ1-2
V: TRBV20-1
DNA: TGCAGTGCCCAGGGCACAGTTGGCTACACCTTC
CDR3: CSAQGTVGYTF

size: few
length: 13
D: NA
J: TRBJ1-4
V: TRBV7-2
DNA: TGTGCCAGCAGCTCACAAGGAGTTGAAAAACTGTTTTTT
CDR3: CASSSQGVEKLFF

size: few
length: 11
D: NA
J: TRBJ1-1
V: TRBV6-1
DNA: TGTGCCAGCAGGGGCATCACTGAAGCTTTCTTT
CDR3: CASRGITEAFF

size: medium-sized
length: 13
D: NA
J: TRBJ1-5
V: TRBV7-2
DNA: TGTGCCAGCAGCTTAGGGCGGGATCAGCCCCAGCATTTT
CDR3: CASSLGRDQPQHF

size: large
length: 17
D: NA
J: TRBJ2-5
V: TRBV12-2
DNA: TGTGCAAGTCGCTTAGTATTCGGGGGCCACCCCCAAGAGACCCAGTACTTC
CDR3: CASRLVFGGHPQETQYF

size: medium-sized
length: 14
D: NA
J: TRBJ2-3
V: TRBV20-1
DNA: TGCAGTGCTAGACGGGGTTCCCCCACAGATACGCAGTATTTT
CDR3: CSARRGSPTDTQYF

size: few
length: 15
D: NA
J: TRBJ2-4
V: TRBV6-5
DNA: TGTGCCAGCAGTTACTCAACGCGGGCCAAAAACATTCAGTACTTC
CDR3: CASSYSTRAKNIQYF

size: medium-sized
length: 16
D: TRBD2
J: TRBJ2-1
V: TRBV4-2
DNA: TGTGCCAGCAGTCGTCGACTAGCGGAGGCTGACAATGAGCAGTTCTTC
CDR3: CASSRRLAEADNEQFF

size: many
length: 15
D: TRBD1
J: TRBJ2-7
V: TRBV7-6
DNA: TGTGCCAGCAGCGCTACCGGGACAGGGGGCACCGAGCAGTACTTC
CDR3: CASSATGTGGTEQYF

size: few
length: 15
D: TRBD1
J: TRBJ1-5
V: TRBV6-2/TRBV6-3
DNA: TGTGCCAGCAGTCGGGACAGGGTGGACGGTCAGCCCCAGCATTTT
CDR3: CASSRDRVDGQPQHF

size: many
length: 13
D: NA
J: TRBJ2-3
V: TRBV20-1
DNA: TGCAGTGCTACGGGCCGCTTAACAGATACGCAGTATTTT
CDR3: CSATGRLTDTQYF

size: medium-sized
length: 11
D: NA
J: TRBJ2-5
V: TRBV6-2/TRBV6-3
DNA: TGTGCCAGCAGTTCTCAAGAGACCCAGTACTTC
CDR3: CASSSQETQYF

size: NA
length: 15
D: NA
J: TRBJ2-7
V: TRBV20-1
DNA: TGCAGTGCAGGAACTCATGGGGTTTCGGGCTACGAGCAGTACTTC
CDR3: CSAGTHGVSGYEQYF

size: medium-sized
length: 16
D: TRBD1
J: TRBJ2-7
V: TRBV28
DNA: TGTGCCAGCAGTTTAGCCTCCGGGACAGGAGGTTACGAGCAGTACTTC
CDR3: CASSLASGTGGYEQYF

size: few
length: 15
D: NA
J: TRBJ1-2
V: TRBV15
DNA: TGTGCCACCAGCAGAGATATGGGCCTTCTTTATGGCTACACCTTC
CDR3: CATSRDMGLLYGYTF

size: many
length: 15
D: TRBD2
J: TRBJ2-3
V: TRBV20-1
DNA: TGCAGTGCTAGAGACGCGGGGGGGGCCTCAGATACGCAGTATTTT
CDR3: CSARDAGGASDTQYF

size: medium-sized
length: 11
D: NA
J: TRBJ1-1
V: TRBV20-1
DNA: TGCAGTGCTGGGGCGAACACTGAAGCTTTCTTT
CDR3: CSAGANTEAFF

size: many
length: 15
D: NA
J: TRBJ2-7
V: TRBV9
DNA: TGTGCCAGCAGCGTAGGCGGAGGGGAGGACGACGAGCAGTACTTC
CDR3: CASSVGGGEDDEQYF

size: medium-sized
length: 14
D: NA
J: TRBJ1-5
V: TRBV20-1
DNA: TGCAGTGCTCGTGAGGGGCGAGACAATCAGCCCCAGCATTTT
CDR3: CSAREGRDNQPQHF

size: NA
length: 14
D: NA
J: TRBJ2-2
V: TRBV20-1
DNA: TGCAGTGCTATCCTAGTGGCGAACACCGGGGAGCTGTTTTTT
CDR3: CSAILVANTGELFF

size: NA
length: 15
D: NA
J: TRBJ2-6
V: TRBV5-1
DNA: TGCGCCAGCAGCTTGGTACCCTCTGGGGCCAACGTCCTGACTTTC
CDR3: CASSLVPSGANVLTF

size: NA
length: 10
D: NA
J: TRBJ1-4
V: TRBV5-3
DNA: TGTGCCAGAAAGGGTTGGGGCCTGTTTTTT
CDR3: CARKGWGLFF